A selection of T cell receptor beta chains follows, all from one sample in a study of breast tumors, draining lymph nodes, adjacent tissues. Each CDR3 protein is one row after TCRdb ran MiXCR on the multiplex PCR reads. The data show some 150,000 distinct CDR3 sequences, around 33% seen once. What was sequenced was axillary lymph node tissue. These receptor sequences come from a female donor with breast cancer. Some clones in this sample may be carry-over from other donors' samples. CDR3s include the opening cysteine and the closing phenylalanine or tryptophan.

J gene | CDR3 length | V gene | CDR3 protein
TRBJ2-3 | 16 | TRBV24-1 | CATSVSAGGPVDTQYF
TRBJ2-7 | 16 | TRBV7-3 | CASSLEGTGLYYEQYF
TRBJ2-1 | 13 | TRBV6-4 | CASSDLPQLPQFF
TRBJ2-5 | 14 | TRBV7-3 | CASSLRGTPETQYF
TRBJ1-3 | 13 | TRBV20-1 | CSAWDSQENTIYF
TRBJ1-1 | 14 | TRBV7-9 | CASSSDRGGTEAFF
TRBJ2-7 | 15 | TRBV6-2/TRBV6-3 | CASRQSGTALREQYF
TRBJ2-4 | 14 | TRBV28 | CASSMDDAKNIQYF
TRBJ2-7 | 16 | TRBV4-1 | CASSQVTGQGAREQYF
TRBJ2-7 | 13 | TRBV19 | CASAGTGTYEQYF
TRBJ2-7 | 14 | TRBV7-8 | CASSLPGGFHEQYF
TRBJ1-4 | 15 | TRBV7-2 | CASSLAGGTNEKLFF
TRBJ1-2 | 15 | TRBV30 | CAWIKKGGFNYGYTF
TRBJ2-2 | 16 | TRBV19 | CASSPYEGGITGELFF
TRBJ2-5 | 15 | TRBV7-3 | CATSREGNGLETQYF
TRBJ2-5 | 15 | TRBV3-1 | CASSQARPRGETQYF
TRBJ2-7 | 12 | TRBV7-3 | CASSLGQGTLHF
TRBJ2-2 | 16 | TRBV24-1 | CATSDLQEGNTGELFF
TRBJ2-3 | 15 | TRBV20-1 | CSATGGAWGTDTQYF
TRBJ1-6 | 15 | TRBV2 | CASSLGDSRNSPLHF
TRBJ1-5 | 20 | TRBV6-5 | CASRRPTNEKLFFGSGTQHF
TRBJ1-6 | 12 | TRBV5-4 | CASSPYNSPLHF
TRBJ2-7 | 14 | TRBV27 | CASQSRRESYEQYF
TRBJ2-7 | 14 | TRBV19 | CASSIGVPPYEQYF
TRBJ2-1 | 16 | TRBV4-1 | CASSRPGTGVNNEQFF
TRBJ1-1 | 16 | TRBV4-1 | CASSQDTGGADTEAFF